This TCR beta chain was documented in a study of glioma-infiltrating T cells. Many counts were recorded for this clonotype. The target antigen is unknown. TCR alpha and beta CDR3 regions were amplified from RNA using iRepertoire nested multiplex PCR. Tissue mRNA or PBMC total RNA, about 85-400 ng, went into one-step reverse transcription and amplification. Each CDR3 protein gets one entry after TCRdb re-called the multiplex PCR reads with MiXCR. The table lists about 180,000 distinct CDR3 sequences, about 47% of them singletons. This CDR3 is 13 amino acids long. Germline V gives CDR1 SNHLY, CDR2 FYNNEI. V lost 3 bases, J lost 6 bases, and 11 bases lay in between. Notes on the study in general: Non-neoplastic patients had below-expected tissue-blood divergence, while all gliomas exceeded expectation. CDR3 overlap between tissue and blood was very small.

The sample taken for sequencing was glioma tissue, nonneoplastic brain tissue, or PBMCs (not recorded which). This receptor was taken from a human donor with low-grade glioma or glioblastoma, undergoing nonglioma brain surgery, or in good health (not recorded which). This chain connects TRBV2 to TRBJ1-1, with TRBD1 as a possible D gene (5 bases). The CDR3 region has the DNA TGTGCCAGCAGTGAGACGGGGGTGTCTGAAGCTTTCTTT. Its protein product is CASSETGVSEAFF.